The source of this TCR beta chain is a study of blood T cell repertoires in COVID-19 (dated by TCRdb to about 2020). Regarding the study in general: Samples covering the acute and convalescent phases of COVID-19 were provided by collaborators in the United States, Italy and Spain. The prospective study material was composed of cDNA or gDNA derived from T cells, B-cell-depleted T cells, or PBMCs. The dataset comprised deeply sampled blood TCRbeta repertoires from subjects exposed to, actively infected with, or recovered from COVID-19. The repertoires were released in a freely available public database meant as a resource for research on the immune response to SARS-CoV-2. The samples were drawn from two sources: the first 160 participants of the ongoing ImmuneRACE study, and over 950 subjects contributed by 6 global collaborators. A de-identified subject ID, COVID-19 status, age in years and sex were almost always included in the sample metadata. Where HLA class I and class II types were available, the types were taken from metadata supplied by the sample provider, not from assay-based typing.

V has 3 bases trimmed and J has 2 bases trimmed; junction bases matching no gene number 7. Its CDR3 holds 16 amino acids, cysteine through phenylalanine. Just the 48-base CDR3 DNA is kept, in frame starting at base 1. Looking up the germline V gene yields CDR1 MDHEN and CDR2 SYDVKM. Collaborating institutions collected whole blood in K2EDTA tubes following their own protocols. For TCRbeta analysis, collaborators shipped samples in one of three forms: frozen whole blood, isolated PBMCs, or DNA extracted from either of those sample types. As regards this clone: Its specific antigen is unknown. No qualities accompany the bases; no much larger clone lies one base away.

Results and caveats for the whole study, not just this receptor: How much clinical and demographic metadata was included differed by source and by participant, and the metadata was provided uncurated.

TCRbeta CDR3 regions were amplified from genomic DNA by means of the immunoSEQ Assay, a bias-controlled multiplex PCR. Turning to the authors' computational methods: Within the assay, amplification of reference gene primers was used to estimate how many nucleated cells each sample contained. To quantify the absolute abundance of each unique TCRbeta CDR3 rearrangement, sequence reads were collapsed and filtered. For each sample, productive Simpson clonality was calculated as the square root of Simpson's diversity index across productive rearrangements. Not all clones reach the TCRdb copy of this immuneACCESS table, which keeps in-frame sequences only. Checked studies attribute under half of the gap to unresolved V genes and leave the rest unexplained. V, J and clone size are taken as reported in that table, and D and trimming were inferred from the DNA itself. The sample records tens of thousands of clones, about 86% of which are singletons. The ten largest account for under 5.5% of the sample.

Recombination joined TRBV28 with TRBJ2-1; 7 nucleotides in the junction match TRBD2. This TCR was sampled from a man aged 55 to 70 with acute or convalescent COVID-19. The specimen sequenced was peripheral blood. The CDR3 here reads CASSLGGGSAYNEQFF. Read as DNA, the sequence is TGTGCCAGCAGTTTGGGCGGCGGGAGCGCCTACAATGAGCAGTTCTTC.